A selection of T cell receptor beta chains follows, all from one sample in a study of T cell changes during pregnancy in multiple sclerosis. The method was immunoSEQ multiplex PCR; TCRdb's version includes in-frame clones alone and lacks a portion of them. The sample holds approximately 30,000 clones, around 90% seen once. The starting material was CD4+ T cells from peripheral blood mononuclear cells, obtained in the first trimester of pregnancy. These receptors were collected from a female donor in good health, enrolled as a control in a pregnancy study. Each CDR3 is given with its conserved first and last residue. Each record gives: V gene, J gene, D gene, clone size, CDR3 protein, CDR3 DNA. The D gene is left open where the match is weak. Only some rows state a clone size, as once, few, many or a class for expanded clones.

TRBV28	TRBJ2-7	NA	NA	CASRRAYEQYF	TGTGCCAGCAGGAGGGCCTACGAGCAGTACTTC
TRBV11-3	TRBJ2-2	NA	once	CASSLSPSNTGELFF	TGTGCCAGCAGCTTGAGTCCGTCGAACACCGGGGAGCTGTTTTTT
TRBV21-1	TRBJ2-7	NA	NA	CASSTIYEQYF	TGTGCCAGCAGCACCATTTACGAGCAGTACTTC
TRBV2	TRBJ1-6	NA	NA	CASSNQGGTYNSPLHF	TGTGCCAGCAGTAACCAAGGGGGAACCTATAATTCACCCCTCCACTTT
TRBV7-2	TRBJ2-3	NA	NA	CASSLLSDTQYF	TGTGCCAGCAGCTTACTGTCAGATACGCAGTATTTT
TRBV7-2	TRBJ2-3	NA	NA	CAIQTNTDTQYF	TGTGCCATACAGACAAACACAGATACGCAGTATTTT
TRBV19	TRBJ2-7	TRBD2	NA	CASSRKARDYKQYF	TGTGCCAGTAGTCGGAAAGCCAGGGACTACAAGCAGTACTTC
TRBV11-2	TRBJ1-3	TRBD1	NA	CASSSGQGKGDSGNTIYF	TGTGCCAGCAGCTCCGGACAGGGCAAGGGGGACTCTGGAAACACCATATATTTT
TRBV19	TRBJ2-2	TRBD1	NA	CASSMDIGQVGELFF	TGTGCCAGTAGTATGGACATTGGACAGGTCGGGGAGCTGTTTTTT
TRBV6-5	TRBJ2-7	TRBD2	once	CASSYSETSGGYEQYF	TGTGCCAGCAGTTACTCGGAGACTAGCGGGGGTTACGAGCAGTACTTC
TRBV7-6	TRBJ1-4	TRBD1	NA	CASSKDPGQEKLFF	TGTGCCAGCAGCAAGGACCCGGGACAGGAAAAACTGTTTTTT
TRBV5-6	TRBJ1-6	TRBD1	NA	CASSLAAGTDNSPLHF	TGTGCCAGCAGCTTGGCCGCTGGGACAGATAATTCACCCCTCCACTTT
TRBV19	TRBJ1-2	TRBD1	once	CASSTITGTGSSGYTF	TGTGCCAGTAGTACAATAACCGGGACAGGGAGCTCTGGCTACACCTTC
TRBV7-8	TRBJ2-5	TRBD1	NA	CASSFTGVGETQYF	TGTGCCAGCAGCTTCACAGGGGTGGGGGAGACCCAGTACTTC
TRBV19	TRBJ2-5	TRBD2	NA	CASSRTSGGAIQETQYF	TGTGCCAGTAGTAGGACTAGCGGGGGGGCCATCCAAGAGACCCAGTACTTC
TRBV14	TRBJ2-1	NA	NA	CASSQGKIAEFNEQFF	TGTGCCAGCAGCCAAGGGAAAATAGCGGAATTCAATGAGCAGTTCTTC
TRBV7-7	TRBJ2-5	NA	NA	CASSLARQETQYF	TGTGCTAGCAGCTTAGCCAGACAAGAGACCCAGTACTTC
TRBV7-9	TRBJ2-5	TRBD1	NA	CASSLNRGQETQYF	TGTGCCAGCAGCTTAAACAGGGGCCAAGAGACCCAGTACTTC
TRBV6-6	TRBJ1-1	NA	NA	CASRTGHDTEAFF	TGTGCCAGCAGAACCGGACACGACACTGAAGCTTTCTTT
TRBV5-6	TRBJ2-3	TRBD2	NA	CASSSAGGDTQYF	TGTGCCAGCAGTTCAGCGGGGGGGGATACGCAGTATTTT
TRBV12-5	TRBJ2-7	TRBD2	NA	CASGLPSGRGDEQYF	TGTGCTAGTGGTTTGCCTAGCGGGAGAGGCGACGAGCAGTACTTC